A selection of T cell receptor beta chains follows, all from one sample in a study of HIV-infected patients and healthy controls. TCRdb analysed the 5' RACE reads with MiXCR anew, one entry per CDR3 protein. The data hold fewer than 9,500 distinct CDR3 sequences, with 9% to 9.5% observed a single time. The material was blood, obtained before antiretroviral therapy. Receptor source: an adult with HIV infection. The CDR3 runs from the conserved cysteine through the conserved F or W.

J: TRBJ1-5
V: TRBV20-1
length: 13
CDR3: CSARFQAYQPQHF

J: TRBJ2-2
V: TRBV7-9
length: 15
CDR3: CASSRRQGATGELFF

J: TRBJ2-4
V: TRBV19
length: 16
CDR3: CASTLGSGEAKNIQYF

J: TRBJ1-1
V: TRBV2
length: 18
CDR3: CASSKSRQSGNLNTEAFF

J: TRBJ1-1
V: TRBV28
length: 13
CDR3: CASSIGRNTEAFF

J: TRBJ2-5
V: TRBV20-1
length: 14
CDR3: CSASGAGPEETQYF

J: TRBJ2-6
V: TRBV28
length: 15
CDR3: CASRDANSGANVLTF

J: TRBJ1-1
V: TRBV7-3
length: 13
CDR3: CASSRTRNTEAFF

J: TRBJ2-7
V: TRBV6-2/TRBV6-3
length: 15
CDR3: CASSTFRDRHYEQYF

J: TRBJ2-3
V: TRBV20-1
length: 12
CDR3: CSARVDTDTQYF

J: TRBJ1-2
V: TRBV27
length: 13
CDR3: CASRKTDYYGYTF

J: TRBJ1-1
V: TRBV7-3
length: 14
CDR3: CASSFEGRNTEAFF

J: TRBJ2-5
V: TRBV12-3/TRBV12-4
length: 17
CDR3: CASRRWTSGRGFETQYF

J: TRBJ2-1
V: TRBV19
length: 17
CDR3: CASSIWGLAEGYNEQFF

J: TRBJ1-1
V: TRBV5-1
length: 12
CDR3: CASSLAGQRAFF

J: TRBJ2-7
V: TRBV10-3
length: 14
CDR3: CAISDQQGGNEQYF

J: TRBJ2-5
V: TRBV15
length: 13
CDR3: CATTPGQQETQYF

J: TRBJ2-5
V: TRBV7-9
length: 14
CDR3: CASSPGVARETQYF

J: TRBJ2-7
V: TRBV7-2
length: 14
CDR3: CASSHGGADNEQYF

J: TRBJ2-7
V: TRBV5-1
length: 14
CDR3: CASSSWTGPDEQYF

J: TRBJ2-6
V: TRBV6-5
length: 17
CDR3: CASSLGSGAAGANVLTF

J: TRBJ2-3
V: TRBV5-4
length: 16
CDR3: CASSPRGGQSTDTQYF

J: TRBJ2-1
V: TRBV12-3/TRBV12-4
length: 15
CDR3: CASSLWDRGIDEQFF

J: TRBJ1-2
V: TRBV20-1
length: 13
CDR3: CSARVGGDYGYTF

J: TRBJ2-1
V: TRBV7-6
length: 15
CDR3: CASSRDRERPDEQFF

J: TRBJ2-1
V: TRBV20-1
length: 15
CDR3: CSATGGAHSYNEQFF

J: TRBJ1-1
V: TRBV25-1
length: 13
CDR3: CASSRQLNTEAFF